A single sample is the source of the 26 T cell receptor beta chains below, sequenced in a study of cytomegalovirus exposure and HLA in healthy donors. Researchers ran the PCR with 60 Vbeta and 13 Jbeta primers. TCRdb keeps only in-frame clones here, not all; method: immunoSEQ multiplex PCR. This sample yields some 85,000 clones, of which 76% are seen a single time; more than 1.3% belongs to the top ten. The sample taken for sequencing was PBMCs. The receptors here all came from a male donor in good health and CMV-seronegative.

This clone was seen once. The rearrangement links TRBV7-2 to TRBJ2-1; tentative D call: TRBD2 (5 bases). This CDR3 has 16 residues. Germline V gene lookup returns CDR1 SGHTA and CDR2 FQGNSA. The germline V and J ends were trimmed by 1 base and 8 bases, with 18 bases remaining between them. This CDR3 reads CASSLERIGAGDEQFF. Here the CDR3 DNA reads TGTGCCAGCAGCTTAGAGAGGATCGGTGCGGGTGATGAGCAGTTCTTC.

As for this clone: A junction end diverges from the germline sequence, so it may reflect a read error. The rearrangement uses TRBV29-1 and TRBJ2-4; TRBD1 matches at 7 bases. The germline V gene encodes CDR1 SQVTM and CDR2 ANQGSEA. This CDR3 has 15 amino acids. CDR3 in amino acids: CSVEESGQIPNSQYF. The CDR3 nucleotides read TGCAGCGTTGAGGAATCGGGACAGATTCCCAACAGTCAGTACTTC.

The chain combines TRBV21-1 with TRBJ2-7; no check of the table's D call, TRBD1, against the DNA was made. TRBV21-1 is noted as a pseudogene. The CDR3 runs to 14 residues. The CDR3 DNA sequence: TGTGCCAACACAAAGGCCCCAGGGTGTCGGGAGCAGTACTTC. Its translation is CANTKAPGCREQYF.

V and J are TRBV7-9 and TRBJ1-2; 7 bases are a match to TRBD1. This CDR3 spans 14 amino acids. CDR1 and CDR2 (germline): SEHNR, FQNEAQ (reference sequence). J was trimmed by 7 bases and V by 2 bases; bases with no gene match: 7. CDR3: CASSLPPGQSGYTF. CDR3 sequence (DNA): TGTGCCAGCAGCTTACCTCCGGGACAGTCTGGCTACACCTTC. Full variable domain (missing parts from reference TRBV7-9 and TRBJ1-2): DTGVSQNPRHKITKRGQNVTFRCDPISEHNRLYWYRQTLGQGPEFLTYFQNEAQLEKSRLLSDRFSAERPKGSFSTLEIQRTEQGDSAMYLCASSLPPGQSGYTFGSGTRLTVV.

The V and J genes are TRBV9 and TRBJ2-2; no definite D call. CDR3 size: 17 residues. Per germline, CDR1 SGDLS and CDR2 YYNGEE. V lost 0 bases to trimming and J lost 0 bases, with 12 bases between them. The CDR3 nucleotides read TGTGCCAGCAGCGTAGTATCCTCGGTACCGAACACCGGGGAGCTGTTTTTT. The encoded protein is CASSVVSSVPNTGELFF.

This clone has a single count. The CDR3, as DNA: TGTGCCAGCAGTTTGCGGGGGGGCAACGAGCAGTACTTC. Translated, it gives CASSLRGGNEQYF. The rearrangement joins TRBV28 to TRBJ2-7; TRBD2 aligns across 9 bases. The germline CDR1 and CDR2 sequences are MDHEN and SYDVKM. Germline trimming cut 3 bases from V and 5 bases from J; bases unmatched to any gene: 2. This CDR3 region has 13 residues.

This clone was counted once. The chain links TRBV20-1 to TRBJ2-3; D call uncertain. Trimming removed 6 bases at V and 2 bases at J, with 6 bases between. This CDR3 is built from 11 residues. Per the germline V gene, CDR1 is DFQATT and CDR2 is SNEGSKA (reference sequence). The chain's CDR3 is CSASYTDTQYF. The CDR3 nucleotides are TGCAGTGCCAGTTACACAGATACGCAGTATTTT.

The CDR3 coding sequence is TGTGCCAGCAGCCCGACCGCGGAAGGCTCTGGAAACACCATATATTTT. Translated: CASSPTAEGSGNTIYF. The chain recombines TRBV5-6 with TRBJ1-3; D call uncertain. CDR3 length: 16 residues. CDR1 is SGHDT, CDR2 YYEEEE, per germline. The V end was cut by 4 bases, the J end by 0 bases, with 14 bases between.

The table lists this clone with a count of one. The chain recombines TRBV9 with TRBJ2-7; D might be TRBD1 (7 bases). In germline, CDR1 is SGDLS, CDR2 YYNGEE. V lost 0 bases and J lost 3, with 13 bases in between. The CDR3 is made up of 15 amino acids. The CDR3 is CASSVAAGGSYEQYF. The CDR3 coding sequence is TGTGCCAGCAGCGTAGCGGCAGGGGGGAGCTACGAGCAGTACTTC.

This clone was seen once. Here the CDR3 DNA reads TGCGCCAGCAGCCAAGATGAGATAACGGGCACTGAAGCTTTCTTT. This translates into CASSQDEITGTEAFF. The gene calls are TRBV4-1 and TRBJ1-1, with D unresolved. V lost 0 bases, J lost 4 bases, and 12 bases lay in between. The CDR3 is made up of 15 amino acids. Looked up from germline, CDR1 is MGHRA and CDR2 is YSYEKL.

The chain joins TRBV19 to TRBJ1-5, with 8 nucleotides matching TRBD1. CDR1 and CDR2 (germline): LNHDA, SQIVND (reference sequence). This CDR3 has 17 amino acids. With V trimmed by 5 bases and J by 2 bases, 11 bases remained unmatched. CDR3 nucleotide sequence: TGTGCCAGTAGTTCGGACAGGGAGGGCAAAGGCAATCAGCCCCAGCATTTT. Translating gives CASSSDREGKGNQPQHF. The full variable domain, rest sourced from reference TRBV19 and TRBJ1-5, is DGGITQSPKYLFRKEGQNVTLSCEQNLNHDAMYWYRQDPGQGLRLIYYSQIVNDFQKGDIAEGYSVSREKKESFPLTVTSAQKNPTAFYLCASSSDREGKGNQPQHFGDGTRLSIL.

The rearrangement links TRBV6-5 to TRBJ1-3, with TRBD1 matching 7 bases. From germline, CDR1 is MNHEY and CDR2 SVGAGI. Unmatched junction bases numbered 5, after V lost 6 bases and J lost 0 bases. CDR3 length: 15 residues. The CDR3 nucleotides read TGTGCCAGCAGCAGGGGGTTCGTCTCTGGAAACACCATATATTTT. Protein product: CASSRGFVSGNTIYF.

CDR3 nucleotide sequence: TGTGCCAGTCGACAGGGTGTGAACACTGAAGCTTTCTTT. It yields the protein CASRQGVNTEAFF. The J gene is TRBJ1-1, the V gene TRBV27; 7 nucleotides match TRBD1. V was pared by 9 bases and J by 0 bases, with 4 bases of the junction left unmatched. Germline V lookup: CDR1 MNHEY, CDR2 SMNVEV (reference sequence). The CDR3 is made up of 13 amino acids.

This chain joins TRBV5-1 and TRBJ1-4; 8 bases match TRBD1. This CDR3 is built from 15 residues. CDR1 and CDR2 (germline): SGHRS, YFSETQ. The trim removed 0 bases at V and 8 bases at J, leaving 6 bases unmatched. CDR3 DNA sequence: TGCGCCAGCAGCTTGGCAAGGACAGGGAGAGAAAAACTGTTTTTT. Protein: CASSLARTGREKLFF.

A few counts support this clone. This sequence joins TRBV5-1 and TRBJ1-1, with D unresolved. This CDR3 is 16 amino acids long. Germline CDR1 reads SGHRS; CDR2 reads YFSETQ. Trimming pared 4 bases from V and 0 bases from J, leaving 16 bases between. DNA for the CDR3: TGCGCCAGCAGCCTCCATCCTCAGGATATGAACACTGAAGCTTTCTTT. Amino acids: CASSLHPQDMNTEAFF. Variable domain in full (rest from reference TRBV5-1 and TRBJ1-1): KAGVTQTPRYLIKTRGQQVTLSCSPISGHRSVSWYQQTPGQGLQFLFEYFSETQRNKGNFPGRFSGRQFSNSRSEMNVSTLELGDSALYLCASSLHPQDMNTEAFFGQGTRLTVV.

The chain carries TRBV5-4 and TRBJ1-2; 9 bases are shared with TRBD1. The CDR3 runs to 15 residues. V dropped 1 base and J dropped 4; count of bases not matched to a gene: 5. Germline CDR1 reads SGHNT; CDR2 reads YYREEE (reference sequence). The CDR3 sequence: CASSLRDRAPYGYTF. DNA of the CDR3: TGTGCCAGCAGCTTGAGGGACAGGGCCCCCTATGGCTACACCTTC.

The chain combines TRBV29-1 with TRBJ1-1; D is uncertain. The CDR3 is 13 residues long. The germline CDR1 and CDR2 sequences are SQVTM and ANQGSEA. The V end lost 4 bases, the J end lost 0 bases, and 9 bases lay between the germline ends. Here the CDR3 reads CSVVQQMNTEAFF. The CDR3 bases are TGCAGCGTTGTGCAACAGATGAACACTGAAGCTTTCTTT.

The rearrangement uses TRBV6-1 and TRBJ1-5; no reliable D call. The CDR3 is made up of 15 amino acids. Trimming stripped 4 bases from V and 0 bases from J, with 10 bases between. Germline V gene data show CDR1 as MNHNS and CDR2 as SASEGT. CDR3: CASSVVSFSNQPQHF. The CDR3 DNA is TGTGCCAGCAGTGTTGTCAGTTTTAGCAATCAGCCCCAGCATTTT.

This sequence joins TRBV30 and TRBJ2-4; 9 bases fit TRBD1. V was pared by 3 bases and J by 8 bases, with 8 bases of the junction left unmatched. From germline, CDR1 is GTSNPN and CDR2 SVGIG (reference sequence). The length of the CDR3 is 14 residues. The CDR3 bases are TGTGCCTGGAGCAGCTCGGGACAGGGACACATTCAGTACTTC. It translates to CAWSSSGQGHIQYF. Using reference TRBV30 and TRBJ2-4 for the parts outside the CDR3, the full variable domain is SQTIHQWPATLVQPVGSPLSLECTVEGTSNPNLYWYRQAAGRGLQLLFYSVGIGQISSEVPQNLSASRPQDRQFILSSKKLLLSDSGFYLCAWSSSGQGHIQYFGAGTRLSVL.

The chain couples TRBV7-2 to TRBJ1-1; TRBD1 aligns across 7 bases. The CDR3 is 14 amino acids. J gave up 3 bases and V 4 bases, and 5 bases lay outside the gene matches. CDR1 and CDR2 from the germline V gene are SGHTA and FQGNSA. DNA of the CDR3: TGTGCCAGCAGCTCGACCAGGGGGGACACTGAAGCTTTCTTT. This translates into CASSSTRGDTEAFF.

The rearrangement uses TRBV27 and TRBJ2-1; D is unclear. CDR3 length equals 15 residues. Trimming stripped 2 bases from V and 2 bases from J, with 10 bases between. Germline CDR1 reads MNHEY; CDR2 reads SMNVEV (reference sequence). The CDR3 nucleotides are TGTGCCAGCAGTTTAGGTTCGAGCGCCTACAATGAGCAGTTCTTC. It specifies CASSLGSSAYNEQFF.

The genes are TRBV2 and TRBJ2-2, with 12 bases that match TRBD2. Germline V gene data show CDR1 as SNHLY and CDR2 as FYNNEI. The ends lost 6 bases at V and 5 bases at J; junction bases unmatched: 4. The CDR3 extends over 15 amino acids. Written as DNA, the CDR3 is TGTGCCAGCAGGTCAACTAGCGGGAGGACCGGGGAGCTGTTTTTT. This encodes CASRSTSGRTGELFF.

The chain recombines TRBV4-1 with TRBJ2-5, with TRBD1 matching over 8 bases. Per germline, CDR1 MGHRA and CDR2 YSYEKL. CDR3 size: 14 residues. V gave up 3 bases and J gave up 5 bases; unmatched junction bases: 5. The CDR3 sequence is CASSQNRGWETQYF. The CDR3, as DNA: TGCGCCAGCAGCCAGAACAGGGGGTGGGAGACCCAGTACTTC.

V usage is TRBV28 and J usage is TRBJ2-5, with D perhaps matching TRBD2 (5 bases). V dropped 7 bases and J dropped 5 bases, with 11 bases sitting between them. The CDR3 runs 12 residues. The germline V gene has CDR1 MDHEN and CDR2 SYDVKM. The CDR3 DNA sequence: TGTGCCAGCACCCCGGGGTGGGAGACCCAGTACTTC. It specifies CASTPGWETQYF. Combining the CDR3 with reference TRBV28 and TRBJ2-5 gives the whole variable domain DVKVTQSSRYLVKRTGEKVFLECVQDMDHENMFWYRQDPGLGLRLIYFSYDVKMKEKGDIPEGYSVSREKKERFSLILESASTNQTSMYLCASTPGWETQYFGPGTRLLVL.

The J gene is TRBJ1-2, the V gene TRBV19, with 8 bases lining up with TRBD1. V shed 1 base and J 5 bases; nucleotides not matched to a gene: 6. Looked up from germline, CDR1 is LNHDA and CDR2 is SQIVND (reference sequence). The CDR3 is made up of 15 amino acids. The DNA of the CDR3 is TGTGCCAGTAGTATAGGGGGACAGGAATATTATGGCTACACCTTC. As protein: CASSIGGQEYYGYTF.

This clone was seen only a few times. CDR3 in DNA: TGTGCCAGCAGCGGGAGATTAGGGGATGAGCAGTTCTTC. Translating gives CASSGRLGDEQFF. The chain links TRBV6-1 to TRBJ2-1, with D perhaps matching TRBD2 (6 bases). CDR3 length equals 13 residues. Germline V gene sequence: CDR1 MNHNS, CDR2 SASEGT. With 6 bases removed from V and 8 bases from J, the gap between germline ends came to 14 bases.